The present T cell receptor (beta chain) was sequenced within a study of lymphopenia after photon versus proton radiotherapy. Study outcomes and limitations: Only patients who died were analyzed for survival; proton advantage is unproven. Under photons, naive T cells and diversity fell while effector/memory populations rose. After lymphocyte nadir, photon-treated repertoires showed oligoclonal expansion, especially CD8+ Temra. Post-nadir TCR diversity decline inversely tracked overall survival among those who died.

Germline CDR1 SGHRS, CDR2 YFSETQ. The CDR3 is 17 residues long. V was cut by 4 bases and J by 0 bases, with 14 bases left in between. The protocol was immunoSEQ multiplex PCR, while the TCRdb copy is restricted to in-frame clones and leaves out a portion. The profile covers 7,400 or so clones, with roughly nine tenths appearing a single time and around 3% taken by the ten largest. Details on this clone: The antigen is undetermined.

This receptor was taken from a woman in her sixties or seventies with pancreatic cancer. The gene calls are TRBV5-1 and TRBJ1-6, with a possible D match to TRBD1 (5 bases). Sequenced here: peripheral blood, sampled from a patient treated with photon-based radiotherapy. Here the CDR3 reads CASSGADRGSYNSPLHF. The CDR3 DNA reads TGCGCCAGCAGCGGCGCCGACAGAGGCTCCTATAATTCACCCCTCCACTTT.